Shown below are 8 T cell receptor beta chains from a single sample sequenced in a study of cytomegalovirus exposure and HLA in healthy donors. 60 Vbeta and 13 Jbeta primers were used in PCR. Here immunoSEQ multiplex PCR was the method, and the copy in TCRdb shows in-frame clones only, minus some. Here the sample spans under 150,000 clones, 65% to 80% being singletons. Specimen: PBMCs. Receptor source: a male donor in good health and CMV-seropositive.

This clone was observed a handful of times. The gene calls are TRBV7-9 and TRBJ1-5, with D maybe TRBD1 (6 bases). This CDR3 contains 15 residues. Germline CDR1 reads SEHNR; CDR2 reads FQNEAQ (reference sequence). Trimming removed 4 bases at V and 5 bases at J, with 15 bases between. The CDR3 loop reads CASSSVGGADQPQHF. The CDR3 nucleotides read TGTGCCAGCAGCTCCGTAGGGGGGGCGGATCAGCCCCAGCATTTT.

The rearrangement uses TRBV10-1 and TRBJ1-1; perhaps TRBD1 as D (5 bases). The V and J ends lost 9 bases and 7 bases respectively, with 21 bases between them. The CDR3 loop spans 14 amino acids. Per the germline V gene, CDR1 is WNHNN and CDR2 is SYGVQD (reference sequence). The CDR3: CARPGYSAGHEAFF. DNA of the CDR3: TGCGCCAGGCCGGGATATAGTGCGGGGCATGAAGCTTTCTTT.

DNA of the CDR3: TGCGCCAGCAGCCCGGGGGACAGCGGTAGTGGAAAACTGTTTTTT. Amino acid sequence: CASSPGDSGSGKLFF. This chain joins TRBV5-1 and TRBJ1-4, with 7 positions matching TRBD1. The J segment lost 10 bases and the V segment lost 4 bases, leaving 13 bases of the junction unmatched. This CDR3 is 15 amino acids long. Looked up from germline, CDR1 is SGHRS and CDR2 is YFSETQ.

V usage is TRBV4-2 and J usage is TRBJ1-5; D is unclear. Trimming removed 1 base from V and 5 bases from J, with 3 bases in between. CDR1 is LGHNA and CDR2 is YNFKEQ in the germline V gene. The CDR3 contains 12 residues. CDR3 nucleotides: TGTGCCAGCAGCCAAGGAGATCAGCCCCAGCATTTT. This sequence encodes CASSQGDQPQHF.

CDR3 in DNA: TGTGCCACCAGCAGAGATCTAGCGGGAGACACCGGGGAGCTGTTTTTT. As protein: CATSRDLAGDTGELFF. The chain carries TRBV15 and TRBJ2-2; 10 bases are a match to TRBD2. Germline loops: CDR1 LNHNV, CDR2 YYDKDF (reference sequence). J was trimmed by 3 bases and V by 0 bases; bases with no gene match: 1. The length of the CDR3 is 16 residues.

The genes are TRBV5-1 and TRBJ2-3, with 8 bases lining up with TRBD1. Looked up from germline, CDR1 is SGHRS and CDR2 is YFSETQ. The length of the CDR3 is 14 residues. The V gene end was trimmed by 2 bases and the J gene end by 2 bases; junction bases not matched to a gene: 1. CDR3 nucleotide sequence: TGCGCCAGCAGCTTTCAGGGGGCCACAGATACGCAGTATTTT. Its protein is CASSFQGATDTQYF.

The chain is built from TRBV9 and TRBJ2-1; 10 bases line up with TRBD2. The junction had 10 bases not matched to a gene; V was cut back by 0 bases and J by 10 bases. The CDR3 loop spans 16 amino acids. Germline CDR1 and CDR2: SGDLS and YYNGEE. The CDR3 sequence: CASSVEGTSASSEQFF. In nucleotides, the CDR3 is TGTGCCAGCAGCGTAGAGGGGACTAGCGCTAGCTCAGAGCAGTTCTTC.

Only a few counts were recorded for this clone. This chain joins TRBV9 and TRBJ2-3; D is ambiguous. In germline, CDR1 is SGDLS, CDR2 YYNGEE. The CDR3 runs to 15 residues. Trimming pared 2 bases from V and 4 bases from J, leaving 14 bases between. The DNA for the CDR3 is TGTGCCAGCAGCGTTCTAGTTACCTGGGCAGATACGCAGTATTTT. It codes for CASSVLVTWADTQYF.